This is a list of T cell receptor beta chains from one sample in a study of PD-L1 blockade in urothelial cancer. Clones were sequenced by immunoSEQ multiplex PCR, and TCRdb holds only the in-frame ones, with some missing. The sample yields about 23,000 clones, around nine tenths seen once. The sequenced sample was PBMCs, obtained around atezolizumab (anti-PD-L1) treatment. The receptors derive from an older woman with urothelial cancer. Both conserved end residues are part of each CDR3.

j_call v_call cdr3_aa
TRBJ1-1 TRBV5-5 CASIPLGTGVHTEAFF
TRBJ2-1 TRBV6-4 CASSVPGLGYNEQFF
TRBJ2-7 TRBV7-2 CASSTITSVLFPHEQYF
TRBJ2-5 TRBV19 CASSGTLAIETQYF
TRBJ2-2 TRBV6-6 CASSMSSGGTGELFF
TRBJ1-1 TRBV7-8 CASTYPTRDRDWGVTEAFF
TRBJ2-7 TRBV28 CASSSAGGVTYEQYF
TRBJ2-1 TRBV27 CASSLGLATYNEQFF
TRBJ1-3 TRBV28 CASSPTTQGVGNTIYF
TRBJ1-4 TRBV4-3 CASSQDPGQNEKLFF
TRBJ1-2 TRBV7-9 CASSSGGNYGYTF
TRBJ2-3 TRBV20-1 CSASGTDTQYF
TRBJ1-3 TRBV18 CASSPPVRSSGNTIYF
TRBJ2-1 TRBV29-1 CSVGGSFRGAYNEQFF
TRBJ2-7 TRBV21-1 CASSKNVGLDSSYEQYF
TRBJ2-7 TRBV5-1 CASGFGGEQYF
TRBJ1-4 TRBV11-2 CASSLTGTEDEKLFF
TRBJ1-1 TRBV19 CASSIFGGLEAFF
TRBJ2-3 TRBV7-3 CASSSAGASTDTQYF
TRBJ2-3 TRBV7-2 CASSDSGRGRPDTQYF
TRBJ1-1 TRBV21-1 CASSKEPSGSTEAFF
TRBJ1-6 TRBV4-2 CASSSLPINEPLHF
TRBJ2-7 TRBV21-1 CASSKAPRVTGRVYEQYF